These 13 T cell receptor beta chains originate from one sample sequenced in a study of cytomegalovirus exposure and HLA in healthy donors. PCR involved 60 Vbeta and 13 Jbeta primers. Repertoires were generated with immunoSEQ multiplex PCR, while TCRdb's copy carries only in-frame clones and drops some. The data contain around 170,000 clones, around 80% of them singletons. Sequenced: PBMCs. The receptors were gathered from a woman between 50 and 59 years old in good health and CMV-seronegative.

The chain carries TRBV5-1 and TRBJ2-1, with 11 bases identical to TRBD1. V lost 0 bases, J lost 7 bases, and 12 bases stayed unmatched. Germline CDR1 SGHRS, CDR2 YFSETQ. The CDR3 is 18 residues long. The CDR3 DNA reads TGCGCCAGCAGCTTGGATAGACCCGGGACAGGGGGGATAAATGAGCAGTTCTTC. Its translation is CASSLDRPGTGGINEQFF.

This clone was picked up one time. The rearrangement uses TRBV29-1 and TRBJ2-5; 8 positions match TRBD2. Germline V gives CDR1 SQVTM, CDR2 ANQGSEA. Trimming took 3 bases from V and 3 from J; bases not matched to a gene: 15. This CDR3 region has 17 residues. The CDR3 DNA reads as TGCAGCGTTGAGTTTCTTCTACTAGCGGAGATAGAAGAGACCCAGTACTTC. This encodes CSVEFLLLAEIEETQYF. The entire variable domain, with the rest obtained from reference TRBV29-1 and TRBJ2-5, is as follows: SAVISQKPSRDICQRGTSLTIQCQVDSQVTMMFWYRQQPGQSLTLIATANQGSEATYESGFVIDKFPISRPNLTFSTLTVSNMSPEDSSIYLCSVEFLLLAEIEETQYFGPGTRLLVL.

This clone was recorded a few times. CDR3 protein: CASSFSGTGMNYGYTF. The DNA for the CDR3 is TGTGCCAGCAGCTTTTCCGGGACAGGGATGAACTATGGCTACACCTTC. This rearrangement joins TRBV5-5 to TRBJ1-2; TRBD1 aligns across 9 bases. The CDR3 has 16 amino acids. The V gene's germline CDR1 is SGHKS and CDR2 YYEKEE (reference sequence). J lost 2 bases, V lost 2 bases, and 7 bases had no gene match.

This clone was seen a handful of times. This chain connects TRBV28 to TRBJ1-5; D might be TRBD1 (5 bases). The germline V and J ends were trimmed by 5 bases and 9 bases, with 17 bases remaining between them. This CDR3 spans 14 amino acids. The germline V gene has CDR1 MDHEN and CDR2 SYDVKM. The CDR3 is CASSLKGISPPQHF. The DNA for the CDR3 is TGTGCCAGCAGTCTCAAGGGGATATCGCCGCCCCAGCATTTT.

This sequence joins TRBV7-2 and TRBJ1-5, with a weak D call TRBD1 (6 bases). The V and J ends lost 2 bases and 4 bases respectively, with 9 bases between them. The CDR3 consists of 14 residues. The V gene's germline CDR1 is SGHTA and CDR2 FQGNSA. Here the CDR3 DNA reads TGTGCCAGCAGCTTAAACAGGGTAAATCAGCCCCAGCATTTT. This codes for CASSLNRVNQPQHF.

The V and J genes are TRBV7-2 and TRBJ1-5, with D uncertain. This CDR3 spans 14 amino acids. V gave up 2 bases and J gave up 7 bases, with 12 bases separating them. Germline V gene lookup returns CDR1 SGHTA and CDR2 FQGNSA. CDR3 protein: CASSLRLTGQPQHF. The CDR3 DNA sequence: TGTGCCAGCAGCTTAAGGTTGACCGGGCAGCCCCAGCATTTT.

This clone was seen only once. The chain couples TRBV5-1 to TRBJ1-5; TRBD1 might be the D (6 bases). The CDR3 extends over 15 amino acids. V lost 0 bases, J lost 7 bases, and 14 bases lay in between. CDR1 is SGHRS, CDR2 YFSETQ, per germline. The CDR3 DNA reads TGCGCCAGCAGCTTGGAATCGGGGAGGGGGCAGCCCCAGCATTTT. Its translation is CASSLESGRGQPQHF.

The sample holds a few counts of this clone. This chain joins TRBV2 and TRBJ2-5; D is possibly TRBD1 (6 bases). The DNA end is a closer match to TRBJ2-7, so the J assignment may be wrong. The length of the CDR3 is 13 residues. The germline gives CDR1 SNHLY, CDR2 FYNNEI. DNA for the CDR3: TGTGCCAGTTCCTTACAGGGTCCGTACGAGCAGTACTTC. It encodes CASSLQGPYEQYF.

CDR3: CASSLFGRYNEQFF. The CDR3 DNA is TGTGCCAGCAGTTTATTCGGCAGGTACAATGAGCAGTTCTTC. The V gene is TRBV28, the J gene TRBJ2-1; D is undetermined. Trimming took 1 base from V and 4 from J, leaving 8 bases between them. Germline V gene lookup returns CDR1 MDHEN and CDR2 SYDVKM. This CDR3 is 14 amino acids long.

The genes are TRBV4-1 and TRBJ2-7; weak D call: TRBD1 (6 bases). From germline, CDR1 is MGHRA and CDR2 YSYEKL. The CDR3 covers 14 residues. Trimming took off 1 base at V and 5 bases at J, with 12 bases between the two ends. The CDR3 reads CASSQATGFDEQYF. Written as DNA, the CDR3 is TGCGCCAGCAGCCAAGCCACAGGGTTCGACGAGCAGTACTTC.

CDR3 protein: CASSLEAGRPGELFF. CDR3 nucleotides: TGTGCCAGCAGCTTAGAAGCAGGGCGGCCCGGGGAGCTGTTTTTT. The J gene is TRBJ2-2, the V gene TRBV7-6; the D gene is possibly TRBD1 (5 bases). Trimming cost V 1 base and J 6 bases, with 12 bases left between them. The CDR3 runs to 15 residues. CDR1 SGHVS and CDR2 FNYEAQ come from the germline V gene.

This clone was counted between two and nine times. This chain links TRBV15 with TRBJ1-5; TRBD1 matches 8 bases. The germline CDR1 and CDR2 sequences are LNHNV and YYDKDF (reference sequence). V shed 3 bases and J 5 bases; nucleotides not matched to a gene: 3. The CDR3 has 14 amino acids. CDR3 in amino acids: CATSRGQVDQPQHF. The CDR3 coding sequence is TGTGCCACCAGCAGGGGACAGGTGGATCAGCCCCAGCATTTT.

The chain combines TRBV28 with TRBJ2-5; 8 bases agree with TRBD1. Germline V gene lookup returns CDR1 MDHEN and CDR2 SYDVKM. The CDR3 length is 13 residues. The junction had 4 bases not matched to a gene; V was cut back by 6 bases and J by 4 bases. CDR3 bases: TGTGCCAGCAGCCAGGGGGCTGGAGAGACCCAGTACTTC. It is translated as CASSQGAGETQYF.